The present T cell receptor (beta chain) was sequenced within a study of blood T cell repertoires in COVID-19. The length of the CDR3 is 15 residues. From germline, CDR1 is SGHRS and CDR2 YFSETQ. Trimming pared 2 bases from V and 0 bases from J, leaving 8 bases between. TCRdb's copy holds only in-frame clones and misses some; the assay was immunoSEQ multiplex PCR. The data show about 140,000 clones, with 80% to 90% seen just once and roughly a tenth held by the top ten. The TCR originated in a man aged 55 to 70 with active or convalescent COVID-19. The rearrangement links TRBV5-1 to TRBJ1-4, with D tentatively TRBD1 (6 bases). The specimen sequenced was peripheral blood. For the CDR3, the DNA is TGCGCCAGCAGCTTAAGGACAGCAACTAATGAAAAACTGTTTTTT. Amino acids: CASSLRTATNEKLFF.